The 5 T cell receptor beta chains below were found in one sample sequenced in a study of early T cells in non-severe SARS-CoV-2 infection. TCRdb re-derived calls from the 5' RACE reads in MiXCR, one entry per CDR3 protein. The table records over 60,000 distinct CDR3 sequences, roughly a tenth of them present only once. Sequences were obtained from whole blood. The receptors derive from an adult who was a healthcare worker with PCR-confirmed SARS-CoV-2 infection or an uninfected control (not recorded which).

A few counts support this clonotype. The chain's CDR3 is CSARTGTSGGSHTQYF. The CDR3 coding sequence is TGCAGTGCTAGGACTGGGACTAGCGGGGGATCGCATACGCAGTATTTT. The chain combines TRBV20-1 with TRBJ2-3; 14 nucleotides agree with TRBD2. Germline V lookup: CDR1 DFQATT, CDR2 SNEGSKA (reference sequence). The CDR3 runs to 16 residues. V was clipped by 3 bases and J by 7 bases; unmatched bases: 9.

This clonotype has ten or more counts. The genes are TRBV3-1 and TRBJ2-3, with TRBD2 identical over 7 bases. Looked up from germline, CDR1 is LGHDT and CDR2 is YNNKEL (reference sequence). The CDR3 runs 13 residues. The junction had 1 base not matched to a gene; V was cut back by 3 bases and J by 4 bases. The CDR3 region is CASSQTSPDTQYF. DNA for the CDR3: TGTGCCAGCAGCCAGACTAGCCCAGATACGCAGTATTTT.

Ten or more counts support this clonotype. The gene calls are TRBV4-3 and TRBJ1-5; D not resolved. Trimming took off 0 bases at V and 7 bases at J, with 7 bases between the two ends. Germline V gives CDR1 LGHNA, CDR2 YSLEER. The length of the CDR3 is 13 residues. In nucleotides, the CDR3 is TGCGCCAGCAGCCAAGATTTAGGCCAGCCCCAGCATTTT. It yields the protein CASSQDLGQPQHF.

V gene TRBV3-1 combines with J gene TRBJ1-6, with a tentative D call TRBD1 (6 bases). The CDR3 is 18 amino acids. Germline CDR1 and CDR2: LGHDT and YNNKEL (reference sequence). Trimming cost V 0 bases and J 7 bases, with 19 bases left between them. Written as DNA, the CDR3 is TGTGCCAGCAGCCAAGACCCCACGGGGGCAGGGCGAAATTCACCCCTCCACTTT. This translates into CASSQDPTGAGRNSPLHF.

In its sample, this clonotype was seen many times. V and J are TRBV10-3 and TRBJ2-1; 10 bases are shared with TRBD1. Germline V lookup: CDR1 ENHRY, CDR2 SYGVKD. The V segment lost 7 bases and the J segment 5 bases; nucleotides outside the gene matches: 2. CDR3 length equals 13 residues. CDR3 bases: TGTGCCATCAAGGGACAGGGGAACAATGAGCAGTTCTTC. This codes for CAIKGQGNNEQFF.